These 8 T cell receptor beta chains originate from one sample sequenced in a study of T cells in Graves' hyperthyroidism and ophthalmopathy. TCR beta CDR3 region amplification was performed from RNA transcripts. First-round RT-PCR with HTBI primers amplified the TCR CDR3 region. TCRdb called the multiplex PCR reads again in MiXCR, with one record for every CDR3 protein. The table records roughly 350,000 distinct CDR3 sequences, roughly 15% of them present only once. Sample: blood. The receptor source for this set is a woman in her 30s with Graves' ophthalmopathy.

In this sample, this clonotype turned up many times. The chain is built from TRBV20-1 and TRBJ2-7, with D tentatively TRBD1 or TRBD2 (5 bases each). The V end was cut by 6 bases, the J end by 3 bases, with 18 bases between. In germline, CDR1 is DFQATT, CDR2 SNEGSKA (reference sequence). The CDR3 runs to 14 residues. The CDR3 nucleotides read TGCAGTGCATCCCCCCGGGACCGGAGCTACGAGCAGTACTTC. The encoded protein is CSASPRDRSYEQYF.

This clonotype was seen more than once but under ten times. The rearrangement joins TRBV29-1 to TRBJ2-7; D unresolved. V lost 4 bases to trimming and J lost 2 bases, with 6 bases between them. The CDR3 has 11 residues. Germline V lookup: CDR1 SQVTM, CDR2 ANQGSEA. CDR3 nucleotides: TGCAGCGTTGTCTACACCTACGAGCAGTACTTC. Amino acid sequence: CSVVYTYEQYF.

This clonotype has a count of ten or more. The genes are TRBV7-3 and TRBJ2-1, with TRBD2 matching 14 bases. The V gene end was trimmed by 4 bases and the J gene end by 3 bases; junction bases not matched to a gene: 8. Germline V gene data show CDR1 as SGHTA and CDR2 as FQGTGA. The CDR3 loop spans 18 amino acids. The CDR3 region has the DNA TGTGCCAGCAGCTCACCCGGGACTAGCGGGGGTGTCTACAATGAGCAGTTCTTC. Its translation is CASSSPGTSGGVYNEQFF.

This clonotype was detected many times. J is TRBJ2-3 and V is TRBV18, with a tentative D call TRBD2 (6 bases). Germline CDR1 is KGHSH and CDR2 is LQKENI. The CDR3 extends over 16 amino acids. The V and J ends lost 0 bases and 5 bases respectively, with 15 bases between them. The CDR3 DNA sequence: TGTGCCAGCTCACCACCATCCAGGGAGGTTTTAGATACGCAGTATTTT. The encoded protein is CASSPPSREVLDTQYF.

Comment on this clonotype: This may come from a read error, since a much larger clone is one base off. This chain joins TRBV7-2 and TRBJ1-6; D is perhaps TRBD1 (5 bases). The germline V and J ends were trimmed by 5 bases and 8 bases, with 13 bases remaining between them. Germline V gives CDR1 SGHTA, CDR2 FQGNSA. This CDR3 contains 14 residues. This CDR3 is CASSHGTFDSPLHF. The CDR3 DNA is TGTGCCAGCAGCCACGGGACCTTTGATTCACCCCTCCACTTT.

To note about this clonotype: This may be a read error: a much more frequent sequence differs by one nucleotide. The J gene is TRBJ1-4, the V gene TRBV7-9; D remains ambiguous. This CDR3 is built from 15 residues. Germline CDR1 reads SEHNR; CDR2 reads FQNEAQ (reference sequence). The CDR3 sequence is CASSPGDLRDEELFF. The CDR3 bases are TGTGCCAGCAGCCCCGGCGACCTAAGGGATGAAGAACTGTTTTTT.

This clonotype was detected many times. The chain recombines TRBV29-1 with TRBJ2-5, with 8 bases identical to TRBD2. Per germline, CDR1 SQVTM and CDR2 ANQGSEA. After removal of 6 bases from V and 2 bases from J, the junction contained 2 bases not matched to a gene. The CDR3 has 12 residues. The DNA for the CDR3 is TGCAGCGTAACGGGGGGGCAAGAGACCCAGTACTTC. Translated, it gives CSVTGGQETQYF.

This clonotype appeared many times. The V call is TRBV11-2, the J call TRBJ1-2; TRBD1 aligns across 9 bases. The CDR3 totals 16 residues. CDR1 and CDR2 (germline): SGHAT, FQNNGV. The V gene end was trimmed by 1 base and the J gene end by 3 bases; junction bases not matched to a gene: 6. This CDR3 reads CASSLGGTGRYYGYTF. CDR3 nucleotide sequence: TGTGCCAGCAGCTTAGGAGGGACAGGGCGGTACTATGGCTACACCTTC.